Presented here are 2 T cell receptor beta chains from one specimen sequenced in a study of blood T cell repertoires in COVID-19. The protocol was immunoSEQ multiplex PCR, while the TCRdb copy is restricted to in-frame clones and leaves out a portion. The table includes some 240,000 clones, around 91% detected once. The sequenced sample consisted of peripheral blood. These receptors came from a woman between 55 and 75 years old with COVID-19, enrolled during active disease.

The rearrangement links TRBV3-1 (or the pseudogene TRBV3-2) to TRBJ2-1, with 7 bases fitting TRBD1. CDR1 and CDR2 (germline): LGHDT, YNNKEL (reference sequence). Unmatched junction bases numbered 8, after V lost 5 bases and J lost 4 bases. This CDR3 is built from 15 residues. The CDR3: CASSLGTDVYNEQFF. As DNA, the CDR3 is TGTGCCAGCAGCTTAGGGACAGACGTATACAATGAGCAGTTCTTC.

J is TRBJ2-7 and V is TRBV6-5, with TRBD2 as a possible D gene (5 bases). The CDR3 totals 15 residues. Per germline, CDR1 MNHEY and CDR2 SVGAGI. V lost 6 bases to trimming and J lost 6 bases, with 21 bases between them. CDR3 region: CASRRTNYPSGEQYF. CDR3 coding DNA: TGTGCCAGCAGACGGACCAACTACCCGAGCGGCGAGCAGTACTTC.